This T cell receptor beta chain was recorded in a study of patients and donors after allogeneic stem cell transplantation. Trimming took 3 bases from V and 4 from J, leaving 23 bases between them. Per germline, CDR1 SGDLS and CDR2 YYNGEE. The CDR3 is 18 residues long. One entry per CDR3 protein results from TCRdb running MiXCR on the RT-PCR reads. The sample lists over 150,000 distinct CDR3 sequences, around two fifths occurring once. Material for sequencing was blood, either unsorted or a sorted T cell fraction (not recorded which). V usage is TRBV9 and J usage is TRBJ2-1; D possibly corresponds to TRBD2 (5 bases). This TCR derives from a human donor who was either an allogeneic HSCT recipient or a stem cell or donor lymphocyte infusion donor (not recorded which). It is not recorded whose cells these are; they may come from a transplant donor. CDR3 nucleotides: TGTGCCAGCAGCGCCGGGTTAGCGATGGAGACGGCTTACAATGAGCAGTTCTTC. Amino acids: CASSAGLAMETAYNEQFF.